This TCR beta chain was recorded in a study of identical twins. With template switching, a universal primer site was added, and the cDNA carried unique molecular identifiers. Each CDR3 protein gets one entry after TCRdb re-called the 5' RACE reads with MiXCR. The data show more than 650,000 distinct CDR3 sequences, 6% to 6.5% seen once. Germline-derived CDR1 and CDR2 are DFQATT and SNEGSKA (reference sequence). The CDR3 has 14 residues. V lost 1 base, J lost 4 bases, and 10 bases lay in between. The V call is TRBV20-1, the J call TRBJ2-2, with D tentatively TRBD2 (5 bases). The TCR originated in a man aged 18 to 30 in good health. Sequencing was performed on naive T cells sorted from blood. Written as DNA, the CDR3 is TGCAGTGCTAGAGCGACTACCATCACCGGGGAGCTGTTTTTT. The encoded protein is CSARATTITGELFF.